Listed below are T cell receptor beta chains from one sample, sequenced in a study of T cells expressing NK-cell markers. Each CDR3 protein gets one entry in TCRdb, which reprocessed the 5' RACE reads and gives no DNA. This sample contains about half a million distinct CDR3 sequences. The sequenced material came from blood T cells: a sorted CD56 or NKG2C T cell subset, CD4+ or CD8+ T cells, or bulk PBMC T cells (not recorded which). These receptors were collected from a woman between 45 and 60 years old in good health. Both conserved end residues are part of each CDR3.

j_gene,v_gene,CDR3aa
TRBJ2-3,TRBV10-2,CASRAVGLAGLVGPDTQYF
TRBJ2-1,TRBV7-8,CASSPRRLGVGNEQFF
TRBJ2-5,TRBV25-1,CASRVGGWETQYF
TRBJ2-1,TRBV9,CASTVHRASYNEQFF
TRBJ2-4,TRBV30,CAWRRTSGNIQYF
TRBJ1-4,TRBV20-1,CSAKGTGENEKLFF
TRBJ2-4,TRBV29-1,CSPRGLAKNIQYF
TRBJ2-1,TRBV24-1,CATSGRTSLYEQFF
TRBJ2-7,TRBV2,CASSFGTGPSYEQYF
TRBJ2-1,TRBV29-1,CSVGEGLLGDEQFF
TRBJ2-3,TRBV5-1,CASTPDRGNTQYF
TRBJ1-1,TRBV11-2,CASSLLGGGMGNTEAFF
TRBJ2-2,TRBV6-2/TRBV6-3,CASRESIRGMRELFF
TRBJ2-1,TRBV11-2,CASSLEIQHEQFF
TRBJ2-7,TRBV4-1,CASSQIPGQTYEQYF
TRBJ2-1,TRBV6-1,CASSDLYDRFDEQFF
TRBJ1-1,TRBV5-1,CASSRNRGLSTEAFF
TRBJ2-5,TRBV12-5,CASGGLPLETQYF
TRBJ2-3,TRBV20-1,CSASRDRASDTQYF
TRBJ2-3,TRBV5-6,CASSPTEGQADTDTQYF
TRBJ2-2,TRBV12-3/TRBV12-4,CASSLRPSGRALRTGELFF
TRBJ2-5,TRBV10-3,CAISESVTGDEETQYF
TRBJ2-1,TRBV11-3,CASSLTVTFQFF
TRBJ2-7,TRBV6-2/TRBV6-3,CASWGGKSYEQYF
TRBJ2-1,TRBV19,CASIGTKADSSYNEQFF
TRBJ1-1,TRBV7-6,CASSLEEGARTEAFF
TRBJ2-6,TRBV18,CASSPSYRGAIGANVLTF
TRBJ2-5,TRBV19,CASSLGTSGGYKETQYF
TRBJ1-6,TRBV14,CASSQAPGLNSPLHF
TRBJ2-1,TRBV7-9,CASSSRAGGLRNEQFF
TRBJ2-1,TRBV5-4,CASSPRQGSSAGDNHNEQFF
TRBJ2-2,TRBV7-9,CASSFRQGPNTGELFF
TRBJ2-7,TRBV4-1,CASSQETGASSYEQYF
TRBJ1-2,TRBV20-1,CSATRRYRGLTENYGYTF
TRBJ1-1,TRBV20-1,CSARGPGTVEAFF
TRBJ1-1,TRBV3-1,CASSQGGSVGEAFF
TRBJ2-2,TRBV4-1,CASSQVTSGRAGELFF
TRBJ1-2,TRBV12-3/TRBV12-4,CASSRGLGYGYTF
TRBJ2-4,TRBV29-1,CSVEQQGAKNIQYF
TRBJ2-1,TRBV3-1,CASSLPGKYNEQFF
TRBJ2-3,TRBV28,CASSSPASGSTDTQYF
TRBJ1-1,TRBV29-1,CSVEPAAKAFF
TRBJ1-1,TRBV5-5,CASSFQGAGTEAFF
TRBJ2-7,TRBV19,CASSPRGNAPYEQYF
TRBJ2-7,TRBV5-6,CASSLGTPALAEQYF
TRBJ2-6,TRBV6-5,CASSYLRAGKAGANVLTF
TRBJ2-7,TRBV4-1,CASSQGSSGRTYEQYF
TRBJ2-5,TRBV5-1,CASSLGLAGRHQETQYF
TRBJ1-2,TRBV18,CASSPDLYGYTF
TRBJ2-3,TRBV9,CASSVGSPIIRDTQYF
TRBJ2-3,TRBV9,CASSHLRGRNTDTQYF
TRBJ2-1,TRBV20-1,CSARDFRGVVADEQFF
TRBJ1-5,TRBV29-1,CSVFMGANQPQHF
TRBJ2-2,TRBV20-1,CSARDLDRNTGELFF
TRBJ1-5,TRBV5-1,CASSSTGGGNQPQHF
TRBJ2-3,TRBV14,CATRVGNTQYF
TRBJ1-2,TRBV27,CASSFANNYGYTF
TRBJ1-3,TRBV14,CASSQDLNMGEGNTIYF